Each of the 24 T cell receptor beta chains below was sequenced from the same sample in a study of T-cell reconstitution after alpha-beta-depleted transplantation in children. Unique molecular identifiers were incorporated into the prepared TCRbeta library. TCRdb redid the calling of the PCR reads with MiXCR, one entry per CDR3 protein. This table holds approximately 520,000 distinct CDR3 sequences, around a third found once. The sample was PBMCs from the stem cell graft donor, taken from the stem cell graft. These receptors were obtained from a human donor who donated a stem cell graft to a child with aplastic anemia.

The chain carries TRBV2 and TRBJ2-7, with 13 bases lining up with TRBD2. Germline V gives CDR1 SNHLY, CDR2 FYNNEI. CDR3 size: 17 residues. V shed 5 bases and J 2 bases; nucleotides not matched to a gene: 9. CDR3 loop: CASSPGLAGRLAYEQYF. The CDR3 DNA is TGTGCCAGCAGTCCGGGACTAGCGGGGCGGCTGGCCTACGAGCAGTACTTC.

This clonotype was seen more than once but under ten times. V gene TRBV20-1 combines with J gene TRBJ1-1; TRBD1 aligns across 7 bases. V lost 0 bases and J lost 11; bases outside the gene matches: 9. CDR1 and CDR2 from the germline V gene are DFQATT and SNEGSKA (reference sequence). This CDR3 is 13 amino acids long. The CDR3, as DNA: TGCAGTGCTAGAGATACCGAGGGGGCAGGGGCTTTCTTT. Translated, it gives CSARDTEGAGAFF.

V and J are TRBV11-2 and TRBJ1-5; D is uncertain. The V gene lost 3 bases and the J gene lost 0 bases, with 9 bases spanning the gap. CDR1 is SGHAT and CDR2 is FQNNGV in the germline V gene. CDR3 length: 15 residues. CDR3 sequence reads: CASSFSQYSNQPQHF. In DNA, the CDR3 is TGTGCCAGCAGCTTCTCGCAGTATAGCAATCAGCCCCAGCATTTT.

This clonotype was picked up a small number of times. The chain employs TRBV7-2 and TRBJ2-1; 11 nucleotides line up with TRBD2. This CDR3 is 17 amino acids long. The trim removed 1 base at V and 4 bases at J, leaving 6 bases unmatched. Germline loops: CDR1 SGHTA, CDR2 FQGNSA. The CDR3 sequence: CASSLVGTSGSYNEQFF. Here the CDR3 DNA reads TGTGCCAGCAGCTTAGTTGGAACTAGCGGGAGTTACAATGAGCAGTTCTTC.

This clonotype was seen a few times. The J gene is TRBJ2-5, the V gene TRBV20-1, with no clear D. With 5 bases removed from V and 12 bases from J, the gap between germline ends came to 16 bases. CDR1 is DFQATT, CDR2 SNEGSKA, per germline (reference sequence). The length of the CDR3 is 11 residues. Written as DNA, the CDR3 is TGCAGTGCTGACCGACCCCGATCGAAGTACTTC. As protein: CSADRPRSKYF.

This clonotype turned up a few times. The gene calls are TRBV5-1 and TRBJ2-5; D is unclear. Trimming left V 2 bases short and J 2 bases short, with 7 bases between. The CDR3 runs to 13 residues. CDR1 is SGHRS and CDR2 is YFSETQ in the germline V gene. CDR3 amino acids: CASSLLGQETQYF. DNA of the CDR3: TGCGCCAGCAGCTTACTGGGACAAGAGACCCAGTACTTC. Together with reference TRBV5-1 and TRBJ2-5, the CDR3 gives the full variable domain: KAGVTQTPRYLIKTRGQQVTLSCSPISGHRSVSWYQQTPGQGLQFLFEYFSETQRNKGNFPGRFSGRQFSNSRSEMNVSTLELGDSALYLCASSLLGQETQYFGPGTRLLVL.

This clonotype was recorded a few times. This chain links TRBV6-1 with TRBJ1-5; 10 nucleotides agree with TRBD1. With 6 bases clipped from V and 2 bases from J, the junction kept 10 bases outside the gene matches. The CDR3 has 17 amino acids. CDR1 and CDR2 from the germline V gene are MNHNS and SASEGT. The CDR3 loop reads CASRPDRGYNRNQPQHF. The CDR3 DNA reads TGTGCCAGCAGACCGGACAGGGGGTATAATCGCAATCAGCCCCAGCATTTT.

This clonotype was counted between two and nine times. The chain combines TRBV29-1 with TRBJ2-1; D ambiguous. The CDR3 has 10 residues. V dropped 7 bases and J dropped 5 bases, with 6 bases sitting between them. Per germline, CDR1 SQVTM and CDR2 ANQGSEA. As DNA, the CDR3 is TGCAGCGCTACCCACAATGAGCAGTTCTTC. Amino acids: CSATHNEQFF.

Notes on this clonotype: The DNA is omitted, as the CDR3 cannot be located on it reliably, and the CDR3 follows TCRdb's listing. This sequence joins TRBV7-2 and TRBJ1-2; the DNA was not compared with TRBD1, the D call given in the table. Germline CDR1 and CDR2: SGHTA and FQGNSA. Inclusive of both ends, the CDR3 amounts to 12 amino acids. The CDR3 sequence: CASRTSVGGGTF.

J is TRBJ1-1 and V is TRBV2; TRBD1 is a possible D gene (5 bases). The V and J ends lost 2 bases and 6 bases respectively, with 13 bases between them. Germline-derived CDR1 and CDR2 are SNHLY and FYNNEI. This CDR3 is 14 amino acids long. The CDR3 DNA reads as TGTGCCAGCAGTGAAAGGGGACCTAGCGCTGAAGCTTTCTTT. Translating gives CASSERGPSAEAFF.

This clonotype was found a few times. CDR3 coding DNA: TGTGCCAGCAGTTCGTCGGGGGAGGGCTACACCTTC. Its protein is CASSSSGEGYTF. The V call is TRBV27, the J call TRBJ1-2; D might be TRBD1 (5 bases). The CDR3 spans 12 residues. Between the trimmed V and J ends, which lost 4 bases and 8 bases, there was a span of 11 bases. Germline CDR1 MNHEY, CDR2 SMNVEV (reference sequence).

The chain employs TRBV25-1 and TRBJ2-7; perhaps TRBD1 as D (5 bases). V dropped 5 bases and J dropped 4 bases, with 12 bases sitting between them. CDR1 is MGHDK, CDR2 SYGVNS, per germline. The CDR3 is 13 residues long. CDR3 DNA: TGTGCCAGCAGTTCGGCAGGGCAATACGAGCAGTACGTC. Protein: CASSSAGQYEQYV.

The CDR3 region is CSARGTGGNEQFF. CDR3 coding DNA: TGCAGTGCTAGGGGGACAGGGGGAAATGAGCAGTTCTTC. The chain has TRBV20-1 and TRBJ2-1, with 11 bases aligning to TRBD1. The CDR3 contains 13 residues. Germline CDR1 is DFQATT and CDR2 is SNEGSKA (reference sequence). Unmatched junction bases numbered 2, after V lost 3 bases and J lost 7 bases.

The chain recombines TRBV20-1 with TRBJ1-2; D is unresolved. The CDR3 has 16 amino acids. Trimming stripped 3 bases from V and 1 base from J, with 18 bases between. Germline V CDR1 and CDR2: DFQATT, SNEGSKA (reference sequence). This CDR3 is CSARPPPGEGNYGYTF. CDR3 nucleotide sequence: TGCAGTGCTAGGCCCCCTCCCGGGGAGGGTAACTATGGCTACACCTTC.

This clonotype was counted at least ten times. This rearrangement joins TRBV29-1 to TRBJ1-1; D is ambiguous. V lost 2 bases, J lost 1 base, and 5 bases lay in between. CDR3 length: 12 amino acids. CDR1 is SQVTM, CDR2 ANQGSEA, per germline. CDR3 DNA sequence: TGCAGCGTTGAAAGAAGGAACACTGAAGCTTTCTTT. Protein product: CSVERRNTEAFF.

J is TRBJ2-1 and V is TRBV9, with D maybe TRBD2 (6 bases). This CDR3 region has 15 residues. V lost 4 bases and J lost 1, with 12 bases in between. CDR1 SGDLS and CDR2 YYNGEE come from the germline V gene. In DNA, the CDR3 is TGTGCCAGCAGCCCCGACGGGAGATCCTACAATGAGCAGTTCTTC. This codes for CASSPDGRSYNEQFF.

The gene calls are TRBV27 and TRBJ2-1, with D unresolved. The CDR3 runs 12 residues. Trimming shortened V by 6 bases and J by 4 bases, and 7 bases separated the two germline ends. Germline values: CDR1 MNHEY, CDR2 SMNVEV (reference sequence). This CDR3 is CASRGVYNEQFF. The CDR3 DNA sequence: TGTGCCAGCAGGGGTGTTTACAATGAGCAGTTCTTC.

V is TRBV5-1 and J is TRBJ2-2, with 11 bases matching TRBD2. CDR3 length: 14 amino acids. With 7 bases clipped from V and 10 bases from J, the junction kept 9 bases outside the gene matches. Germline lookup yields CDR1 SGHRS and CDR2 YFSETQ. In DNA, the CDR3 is TGCGCCAGCGGCGTAGCGGGAGGGCCAGAGGAGCTGTTTTTT. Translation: CASGVAGGPEELFF.

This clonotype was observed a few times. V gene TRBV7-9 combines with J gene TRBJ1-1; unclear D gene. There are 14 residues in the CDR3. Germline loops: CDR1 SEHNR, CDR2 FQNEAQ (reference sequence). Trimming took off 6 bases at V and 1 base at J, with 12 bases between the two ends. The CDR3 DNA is TGTGCCAGCAGTCATGACACCTCGAACACTGAAGCTTTCTTT. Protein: CASSHDTSNTEAFF.

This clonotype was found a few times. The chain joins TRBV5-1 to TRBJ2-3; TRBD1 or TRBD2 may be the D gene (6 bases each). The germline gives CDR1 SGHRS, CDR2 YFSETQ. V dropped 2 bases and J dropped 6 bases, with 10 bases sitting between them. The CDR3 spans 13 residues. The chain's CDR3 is CASSFQGGDTQYF. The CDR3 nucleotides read TGCGCCAGCAGCTTCCAAGGGGGGGATACGCAGTATTTT. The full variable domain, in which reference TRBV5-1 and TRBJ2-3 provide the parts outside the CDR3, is KAGVTQTPRYLIKTRGQQVTLSCSPISGHRSVSWYQQTPGQGLQFLFEYFSETQRNKGNFPGRFSGRQFSNSRSEMNVSTLELGDSALYLCASSFQGGDTQYFGPGTRLTVL.

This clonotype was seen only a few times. In DNA form, the CDR3 reads TGTGCCAGCAGCCCCAGTAGCGGGAGGCACCTGATTGAGCAGTTCTTC. Translating gives CASSPSSGRHLIEQFF. V gene TRBV14 combines with J gene TRBJ2-1, with 10 bases that match TRBD2. The CDR3 length is 16 residues. Per germline, CDR1 SGHDN and CDR2 FVKESK. The ends lost 4 bases at V and 9 bases at J; junction bases unmatched: 12.

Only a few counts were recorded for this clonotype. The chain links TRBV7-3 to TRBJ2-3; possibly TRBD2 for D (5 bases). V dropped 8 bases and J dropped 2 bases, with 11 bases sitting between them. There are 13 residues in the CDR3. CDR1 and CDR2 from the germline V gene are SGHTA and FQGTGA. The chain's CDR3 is CASGRAYTDTQYF. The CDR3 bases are TGTGCCAGCGGGCGGGCCTACACAGATACGCAGTATTTT.

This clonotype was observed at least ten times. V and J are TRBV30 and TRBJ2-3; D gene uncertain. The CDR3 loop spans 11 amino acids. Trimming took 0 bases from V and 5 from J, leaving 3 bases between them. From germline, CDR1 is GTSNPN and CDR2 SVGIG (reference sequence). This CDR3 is CAWSVGDTQYF. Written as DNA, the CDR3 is TGTGCCTGGAGTGTAGGAGATACGCAGTATTTT.

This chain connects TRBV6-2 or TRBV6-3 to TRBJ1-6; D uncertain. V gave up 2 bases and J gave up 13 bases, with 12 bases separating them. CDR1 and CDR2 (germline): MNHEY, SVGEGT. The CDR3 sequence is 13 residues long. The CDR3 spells CASSYAKEGPLHF. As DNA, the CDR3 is TGTGCCAGCAGTTACGCCAAAGAAGGCCCCCTCCACTTT.